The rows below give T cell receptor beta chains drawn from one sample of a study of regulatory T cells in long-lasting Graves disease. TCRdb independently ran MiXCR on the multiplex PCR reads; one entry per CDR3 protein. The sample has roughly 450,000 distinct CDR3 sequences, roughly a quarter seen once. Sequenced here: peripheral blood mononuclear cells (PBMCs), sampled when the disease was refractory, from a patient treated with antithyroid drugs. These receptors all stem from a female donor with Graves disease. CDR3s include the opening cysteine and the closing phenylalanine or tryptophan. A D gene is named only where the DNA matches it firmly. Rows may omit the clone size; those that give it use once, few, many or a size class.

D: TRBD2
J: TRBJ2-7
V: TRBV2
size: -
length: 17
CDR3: CASSGLAGARSSYEQYF
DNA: TGTGCCAGCAGTGGGCTAGCGGGAGCACGAAGCTCCTACGAGCAGTACTTC

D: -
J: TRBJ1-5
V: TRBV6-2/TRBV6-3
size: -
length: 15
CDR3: CASSYLWGSRQPQHF
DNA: TGTGCCAGCAGTTACCTATGGGGATCTCGCCAGCCCCAGCATTTT

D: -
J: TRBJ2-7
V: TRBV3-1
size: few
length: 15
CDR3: CASSQHGGSRDEQYF
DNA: TGTGCCAGCAGCCAGCACGGGGGATCGAGGGACGAGCAGTACTTC

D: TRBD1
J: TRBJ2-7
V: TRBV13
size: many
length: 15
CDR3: CASSLTGQGSYEQYF
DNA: TGTGCCAGCAGCCTGACCGGACAGGGCTCCTACGAGCAGTACTTC

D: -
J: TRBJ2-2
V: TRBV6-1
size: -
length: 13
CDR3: CASTRLITGELFF
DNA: TGTGCCAGCACAAGACTCATCACCGGGGAGCTGTTTTTT

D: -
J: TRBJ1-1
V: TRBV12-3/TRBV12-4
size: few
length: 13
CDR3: CASSAGLNTEAFF
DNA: TGTGCCAGCAGCGCAGGGCTAAACACTGAAGCTTTCTTT

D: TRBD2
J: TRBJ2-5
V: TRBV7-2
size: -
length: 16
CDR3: CASSSWTSGPQETQYF
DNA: TGTGCCAGCAGCTCGTGGACTAGCGGGCCTCAAGAGACCCAGTACTTC

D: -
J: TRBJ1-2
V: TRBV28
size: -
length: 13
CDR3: CASIGDRNYGYTF
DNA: TGTGCCAGCATCGGCGACAGGAACTATGGCTACACCTTC

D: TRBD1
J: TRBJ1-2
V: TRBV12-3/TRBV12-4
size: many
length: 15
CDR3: CATLPGTARSYGYTF
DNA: TGTGCCACCTTACCCGGGACAGCGAGATCCTATGGCTACACCTTC

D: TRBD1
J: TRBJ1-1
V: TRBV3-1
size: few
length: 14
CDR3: CASSFRDRDTEAFF
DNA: TGTGCCAGCAGCTTCCGGGACAGGGACACTGAAGCTTTCTTT

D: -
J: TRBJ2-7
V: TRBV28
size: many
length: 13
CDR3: CAIIQGFPYEQYF
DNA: TGTGCCATCATCCAGGGGTTTCCCTACGAGCAGTACTTC

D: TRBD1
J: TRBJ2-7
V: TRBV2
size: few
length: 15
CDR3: CASSVGQGVSYEQYF
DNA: TGTGCCAGCAGCGTGGGACAGGGAGTCTCCTACGAGCAGTACTTC

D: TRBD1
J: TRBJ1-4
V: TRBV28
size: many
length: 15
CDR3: CASSTQGAGNEKLFF
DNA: TGTGCCAGCAGCACTCAGGGGGCTGGTAATGAAAAACTGTTTTTT

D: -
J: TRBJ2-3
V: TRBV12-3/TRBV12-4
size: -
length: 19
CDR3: CASIPRPGPTLAGTDTQYF
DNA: TGTGCCAGCATCCCTCGTCCAGGGCCAACCTTAGCAGGGACAGATACGCAGTATTTT

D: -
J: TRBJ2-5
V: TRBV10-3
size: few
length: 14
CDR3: CAISRKGGMETQYF
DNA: TGTGCCATCAGTCGTAAGGGGGGAATGGAGACCCAGTACTTC

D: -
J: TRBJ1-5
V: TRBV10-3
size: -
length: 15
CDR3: CAISESTGRNQPQHF
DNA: TGTGCCATCAGTGAGTCCACAGGGCGCAATCAGCCCCAGCATTTT

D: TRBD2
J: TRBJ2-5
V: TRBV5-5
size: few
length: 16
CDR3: CASSLAPGLGRETQYF
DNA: TGTGCCAGCAGCTTGGCTCCGGGACTAGGGAGGGAGACCCAGTACTTC

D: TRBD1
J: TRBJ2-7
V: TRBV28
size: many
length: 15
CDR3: CASSRRGTGSYEQYF
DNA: TGTGCCAGCAGCAGGAGGGGGACAGGGTCCTACGAGCAGTACTTC

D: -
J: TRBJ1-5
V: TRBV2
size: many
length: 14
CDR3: CASSVYRDNQPQHF
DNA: TGTGCCAGCAGTGTATATAGGGACAATCAGCCCCAGCATTTT

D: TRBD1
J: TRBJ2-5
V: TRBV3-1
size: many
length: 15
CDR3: CASSQDPRGQETQYF
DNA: TGTGCCAGCAGCCAAGATCCCAGGGGGCAAGAGACCCAGTACTTC

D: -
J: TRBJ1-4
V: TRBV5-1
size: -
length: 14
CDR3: CASSLAVGDEKLFF
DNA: TGCGCCAGCAGCTTGGCCGTGGGGGATGAAAAACTGTTTTTT

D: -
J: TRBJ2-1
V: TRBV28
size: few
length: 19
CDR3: CASSLFGVKTRSSYNEQFF
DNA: TGTGCCAGCAGTTTATTTGGAGTGAAGACCAGGAGCTCCTACAATGAGCAGTTCTTC

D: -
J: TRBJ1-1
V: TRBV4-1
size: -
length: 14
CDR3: CASSQALGNTEAFF
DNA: TGCGCCAGCAGCCAAGCGTTGGGGAACACTGAAGCTTTCTTT

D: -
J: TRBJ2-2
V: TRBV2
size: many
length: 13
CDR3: CASIRDSTGELFF
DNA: TGTGCCAGCATAAGGGACTCCACCGGGGAGCTGTTTTTT

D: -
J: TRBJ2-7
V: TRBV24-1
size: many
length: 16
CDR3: CATSDLSDSGSYEQYF
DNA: TGTGCCACCAGTGATTTATCCGACTCCGGCTCCTACGAGCAGTACTTC